This T cell receptor beta chain was profiled in a study of early T cells in non-severe SARS-CoV-2 infection. A single record per CDR3 protein comes from TCRdb applying MiXCR to the 5' RACE reads. The sample holds more than 60,000 distinct CDR3 sequences, over 10% seen once. Material for sequencing was whole blood. The source of this sequence is an adult who was a healthcare worker with PCR-confirmed SARS-CoV-2 infection or an uninfected control (not recorded which).

DNA for the CDR3: TGCAGTGGGGGTCAGGGAGGGACTGAAGCTTTCTTT. Protein: CSGGQGGTEAFF. This chain connects TRBV20-1 to TRBJ1-1, with D possibly matching TRBD1 (5 bases). Germline values: CDR1 DFQATT, CDR2 SNEGSKA (reference sequence). The V and J ends lost 7 bases and 5 bases respectively, with 14 bases between them. The CDR3 has 12 residues.